Below, 25 T cell receptor beta chains from the same sample are listed, as sequenced in a study of spatial heterogeneity in lung cancer. Time point given: blood at routine non-recurrence follow-up after resection. One entry per CDR3 protein results from TCRdb running MiXCR on the 5' RACE reads. The data show over 1,500 distinct CDR3 sequences, about a fifth seen once. The sequencing here drew on PBMCs, taken at follow-up. These receptors all stem from a male donor with early-stage non-small cell lung cancer.

This clonotype is large in the sample. The chain carries TRBV6-5 and TRBJ2-7; D uncertain. Trimming removed 2 bases from V and 3 bases from J, with 8 bases in between. Germline assignment: CDR1 MNHEY and CDR2 SVGAGI. This CDR3 is 13 amino acids long. The CDR3 reads CASSYNGNYEQYF. As DNA, the CDR3 is TGTGCCAGCAGTTACAACGGCAACTACGAGCAGTACTTC.

This chain joins TRBV11-2 and TRBJ2-1, with 7 nucleotides matching TRBD1. V lost 4 bases and J lost 9; bases outside the gene matches: 6. Looked up from germline, CDR1 is SGHAT and CDR2 is FQNNGV. The CDR3 totals 13 residues. This chain's CDR3 is CASSWGQSGEQFF. DNA for the CDR3: TGTGCCAGCAGCTGGGGACAGTCGGGTGAGCAGTTCTTC. Looking up the rest from reference TRBV11-2 and TRBJ2-1 gives the full variable domain: EAGVAQSPRYKIIEKRQSVAFWCNPISGHATLYWYQQILGQGPKLLIQFQNNGVVDDSQLPKDRFSAERLKGVDSTLKIQPAKLEDSAVYLCASSWGQSGEQFFGPGTRLTVL.

This clonotype was counted at least ten times. The chain is built from TRBV6-5 and TRBJ2-5, with TRBD1 identical over 11 bases. Germline V CDR1 and CDR2: MNHEY, SVGAGI. CDR3 size: 16 residues. V gave up 7 bases and J gave up 9 bases; unmatched junction bases: 16. CDR3 nucleotides: TGTGCCAGCACCCCACTCCCGGGACAGGGGGAAGTGTCCCAGTACTTC. It codes for CASTPLPGQGEVSQYF.

This clonotype is deemed medium-sized. One junction end does not reproduce the germline sequence, and a read error may be involved. The rearrangement joins TRBV6-2 or TRBV6-3 to TRBJ2-7; a possible D gene is TRBD2 (5 bases). From germline, CDR1 is MNHEY and CDR2 SVGEGT. The CDR3 is 12 residues long. The CDR3 region has the DNA TGTGCCAGCAGTTCCGCGGAGGATTTGTACCACTTC. This sequence encodes CASSSAEDLYHF.

This clonotype has more than one count but fewer than ten. J is TRBJ2-3 and V is TRBV4-3; D is perhaps TRBD2 (5 bases). V lost 0 bases and J 9 bases, leaving 13 bases between the germline ends. The CDR3 consists of 14 residues. The germline V gene has CDR1 LGHNA and CDR2 YSLEER. The CDR3 DNA sequence: TGCGCCAGCAGCCAAGATCTTCGGGGTTTCACGCAGTATTTT. Translation: CASSQDLRGFTQYF.

This clonotype was seen only a few times. The J gene is TRBJ2-7, the V gene TRBV29-1; TRBD1 might be the D (5 bases). The CDR3 totals 11 residues. The germline gives CDR1 SQVTM, CDR2 ANQGSEA. Between the trimmed V and J ends, which lost 7 bases and 4 bases, there was a span of 11 bases. The CDR3 nucleotides are TGCAGCGGCTCGTCAGGGTACGAGCAGTACTTC. Translation: CSGSSGYEQYF.

In this sample, this clonotype is medium-sized. V is TRBV20-1 and J is TRBJ1-1; tentatively, D is TRBD1 (6 bases). Germline V lookup: CDR1 DFQATT, CDR2 SNEGSKA (reference sequence). Trimming cost V 4 bases and J 1 base, with 13 bases left between them. The CDR3 covers 14 residues. The CDR3 region has the DNA TGCAGTGCTACTTTAGGACAGAGGAACACTGAAGCTTTCTTT. As protein: CSATLGQRNTEAFF.

The genes are TRBV29-1 and TRBJ1-1, with 8 bases that match TRBD1. Trimming cost V 7 bases and J 7 bases; bases outside gene matches: 8. The germline V gene encodes CDR1 SQVTM and CDR2 ANQGSEA. CDR3 length: 12 amino acids. CDR3 nucleotide sequence: TGCAGCGGCGGGACAGGCGGTTATGAAGCTTTCTTT. Its translation is CSGGTGGYEAFF.

By frequency in the sample, this clonotype is medium-sized. The chain has TRBV29-1 and TRBJ2-2; no clear D. Germline V gene sequence: CDR1 SQVTM, CDR2 ANQGSEA. Trimming left V 0 bases short and J 7 bases short, with 6 bases between. This CDR3 comprises 12 residues. CDR3 nucleotides: TGCAGCGTTGAAGATCGTATCGGGGAGCTGTTTTTT. Translated: CSVEDRIGELFF.

By sample fraction, this clonotype is medium-sized. The chain carries TRBV7-2 and TRBJ2-4; either TRBD1 or TRBD2 may supply D (6 bases each). V was shortened by 1 base and J by 0 bases, with 10 bases between the two germline ends. Germline-derived CDR1 and CDR2 are SGHTA and FQGNSA. The CDR3 sequence is 16 residues long. CDR3 sequence (DNA): TGTGCCAGCAGCTTAGAGGGGGGAATAGCCAAAAACATTCAGTACTTC. It translates to CASSLEGGIAKNIQYF.

Sample share makes this clonotype medium-sized. The chain carries TRBV13 and TRBJ2-4; perhaps TRBD2 as D (6 bases). The CDR3 runs 15 residues. V lost 5 bases, J lost 9 bases, and 20 bases lay in between. Per germline, CDR1 PRHDT and CDR2 FYEKMQ (reference sequence). The CDR3 reads CASSHGRAGGAIQYF. The CDR3 DNA is TGTGCCAGCAGCCACGGCCGGGCCGGGGGTGCCATTCAGTACTTC.

This clonotype is labeled medium-sized. The chain has TRBV6-5 and TRBJ2-5; D is ambiguous. There are 12 residues in the CDR3. V lost 6 bases, J lost 1 base, and 6 bases lay in between. CDR1 and CDR2 (germline): MNHEY, SVGAGI. The CDR3 bases are TGTGCCAGCAGGAATCCCCAAGAGACCCAGTACTTC. Translation: CASRNPQETQYF.

The chain carries TRBV28 and TRBJ2-2; 9 positions match TRBD2. Germline CDR1 and CDR2: MDHEN and SYDVKM. The CDR3 is made up of 15 amino acids. V lost 2 bases to trimming and J lost 4 bases; unmatched junction nucleotides: 2. CDR3 sequence (DNA): TGTGCCAGCAGTTTAGATAGCGGGGGCACCGGGGAGCTGTTTTTT. Residues: CASSLDSGGTGELFF.

This clonotype was recorded at least ten times. This chain links TRBV18 with TRBJ1-1, with D maybe TRBD1 (5 bases). V was trimmed by 2 bases and J by 4 bases, leaving 14 bases between them. CDR3 length: 15 amino acids. Germline loops: CDR1 KGHSH, CDR2 LQKENI. The CDR3 reads CASSPGTVRSTEAFF. The CDR3 DNA reads as TGTGCCAGCTCACCAGGGACCGTACGGAGCACTGAAGCTTTCTTT.

By sample fraction, this clonotype is medium-sized. V and J are TRBV5-4 and TRBJ2-7, with 11 bases matching TRBD1. J was trimmed by 1 base and V by 4 bases; bases with no gene match: 4. This CDR3 region has 15 residues. Germline CDR1 SGHNT, CDR2 YYREEE (reference sequence). The CDR3 protein is CASSVGTGGSYEQYF. The CDR3 DNA is TGTGCCAGCAGCGTAGGGACAGGGGGATCCTACGAGCAGTACTTC.

V is TRBV2 and J is TRBJ2-2, with a weak D call TRBD1 (6 bases). CDR1 and CDR2 (germline): SNHLY, FYNNEI. The CDR3 is 14 amino acids. V was trimmed by 7 bases and J by 1 base, leaving 10 bases between them. DNA of the CDR3: TGTGCCAGCAAGGACAGTCAGAACACCGGGGAGCTGTTTTTT. Its protein product is CASKDSQNTGELFF.

J is TRBJ2-3 and V is TRBV30; D call uncertain. Germline V gene data show CDR1 as GTSNPN and CDR2 as SVGIG (reference sequence). V lost 0 bases and J 2 bases, leaving 9 bases between the germline ends. The CDR3 contains 14 residues. CDR3 loop: CAWSVLSLTDTQYF. DNA of the CDR3: TGTGCCTGGAGTGTCCTATCTCTCACAGATACGCAGTATTTT.

This clonotype has more than one count but fewer than ten. Since a much larger clone is just one base distant, this may be a read error. V is TRBV7-2 and J is TRBJ2-7, with D perhaps TRBD1 or TRBD2 (8 bases each). Germline values: CDR1 SGHTA, CDR2 FQGNSA. CDR3 length: 15 amino acids. The CDR3 DNA reads TGTGTCAGCAGCGGGAGACAGGGGATTGAGGGCATGCAGTACTTC. Translation: CVSSGRQGIEGMQYF.

This clonotype is medium-sized. This chain uses TRBV14 with TRBJ1-1; D is unclear. Germline CDR1 and CDR2: SGHDN and FVKESK. V gave up 1 base and J gave up 0 bases, with 12 bases separating them. CDR3 length equals 16 residues. CDR3 in amino acids: CASSQVGDTLNTEAFF. The CDR3 coding sequence is TGTGCCAGCAGCCAAGTAGGTGACACTTTGAACACTGAAGCTTTCTTT.

This clonotype is medium-sized by share. This chain joins TRBV15 and TRBJ1-4, with D unresolved. The ends were cut back, 5 bases at V and 0 bases at J, with 16 bases in the middle. The V gene's germline CDR1 is LNHNV and CDR2 YYDKDF (reference sequence). This CDR3 spans 17 amino acids. The CDR3 protein is CATSVGGPSATNEKLFF. The CDR3 bases are TGTGCCACCAGCGTCGGAGGGCCATCTGCAACTAATGAAAAACTGTTTTTT.

Many counts were recorded for this clonotype. In DNA, the CDR3 is TGTGCCAGCAGCCTTACCCTGGGCTACGAGCAGTACTTC. Protein: CASSLTLGYEQYF. The chain carries TRBV5-4 and TRBJ2-7; no clear D. CDR1 is SGHNT and CDR2 is YYREEE in the germline V gene (reference sequence). With 4 bases removed from V and 3 bases from J, the gap between germline ends came to 11 bases. CDR3 length: 13 amino acids.

By sample fraction, this clonotype is large. The V gene is TRBV13, the J gene TRBJ2-7, with 8 bases fitting TRBD1. This CDR3 has 14 amino acids. Germline values: CDR1 PRHDT, CDR2 FYEKMQ (reference sequence). Trimming took 3 bases from V and 3 from J; bases not matched to a gene: 4. The CDR3 reads CASSFGQGNYEQYF. In DNA, the CDR3 is TGTGCCAGCAGCTTCGGACAGGGCAACTACGAGCAGTACTTC.

This clonotype is large. This rearrangement joins TRBV30 to TRBJ1-4, with 8 bases aligning to TRBD1. With V trimmed by 8 bases and J by 8 bases, 7 bases remained unmatched. The V gene's germline CDR1 is GTSNPN and CDR2 SVGIG (reference sequence). This CDR3 region has 12 residues. The CDR3 DNA is TGTGCCCTGACAGGGGTAATAGAAAAACTGTTTTTT. Residues: CALTGVIEKLFF.

This clonotype was recorded at least ten times. A read error may account for a junction end that differs from germline. The rearrangement joins TRBV7-7 to TRBJ2-5; 13 bases align to TRBD2. This CDR3 comprises 16 residues. Per the germline V gene, CDR1 is SSHAT and CDR2 is FNYEAQ (reference sequence). CDR3 sequence reads: CASSPGLAGAQETQYF. CDR3 DNA: TGTGCTAGCAGCCCCGGACTAGCGGGAGCACAAGAGACCCAGTACTTC.

This clonotype was seen repeatedly, ten times or more. The chain carries TRBV28 and TRBJ1-4; D is possibly TRBD1 (6 bases). Germline V gene lookup returns CDR1 MDHEN and CDR2 SYDVKM. Trimming stripped 7 bases from V and 3 bases from J, with 15 bases between. There are 15 residues in the CDR3. CDR3 DNA: TGTGCCAGCACCGAAGGGGGGGGTTCTAATGAAAAACTGTTTTTT. It encodes CASTEGGGSNEKLFF.